This record concerns one T cell receptor (beta chain) sequence. Its antigen specificity is not known. No much larger clone exists at a distance of one base, and base qualities are not known. The sample is drawn from a study of radiotherapy plus CTLA-4 blockade in lung cancer listed by TCRdb under 2018. Looking at the study overall: Objective responses occurred in 18% of enrolled patients, and 30% to 40% achieved disease control.

Study-level results and caveats: Early dynamic changes in blood T cell clones, together with increased serum interferon-beta after radiation, were reported as the strongest predictors of response. After treatment with radiotherapy and ipilimumab, TCR clones that came from tumors expanded in the peripheral blood.

The receptor library was made with the immunoSEQ multiplex PCR assay. What TCRdb holds here is the immuneACCESS table cut down to in-frame rearrangements. Part of the clones is not present; checked against another copy, under half of the missing clones reflect an unresolved V gene, and the others are unexplained. Recorded for this sample are approximately 57,000 clones; 82% of them occurred a single time. The ten largest clones add up to roughly 6% of the sample. In this study, focal radiation therapy paired with CTLA-4 blockade (ipilimumab) was tested in patients who had chemo-refractory metastatic non-small-cell lung cancer. The CDR3 goes from the cysteine to the phenylalanine over 15 residues. The CDR3 DNA has 45 bases and is translated from base 1. CDR1 is given as KGHSH and CDR2 as LQKENI, both from the germline V gene. V and J lose 1 base and 1 base, and a span of 10 bases separates them.

Recombination joined TRBV18 with TRBJ1-1, with the D gene call left open. This receptor was identified in a human donor with non-small cell lung cancer whose response to radiotherapy plus ipilimumab could not be evaluated. The sequences come from peripheral blood, collected from a patient treated with radiotherapy plus ipilimumab. The sequenced DNA is TGTGCCAGCTCACCACTCTTAGCGGCGAACACTGAAGCTTTCTTT. The translation is CASSPLLAANTEAFF.